The clone carrying this T cell receptor beta chain was observed a handful of times. Its antigen is not identified. The data derive from a study of T cell repertoires in cytomegalovirus infection. Study context: Through public TCR beta signatures, both CMV infection and matching HLA type were indicated.

MiXCR, run by TCRdb on the reads, gives a single entry per CDR3 protein. Counted here are about 360,000 distinct CDR3 sequences, about 35% occurring once; the ten biggest clones make up roughly 13%. Notes on the study in general: Clonotype analysis showed dominance of the ex vivo response by HLA-C-restricted CMV-specific TCR beta clonotypes. Cumulative public TCR beta family frequency identified carriers of CMV plus the relevant HLA.

This CDR3 has 13 residues. Germline V CDR1 and CDR2: MNHEY, SVGEGT. V gave up 2 bases and J gave up 7 bases, with 9 bases separating them. This sequence was found in a human donor in good health (CMV status not recorded). Some clones in this sample may be carry-over from other donors' samples. The chain combines TRBV6-2 or TRBV6-3 with TRBJ2-1, with no clear D. Specimen: cultured PBMCs, collected from culture after CMV antigen stimulation. Here the CDR3 reads CASSYREPNEQFF. The CDR3, as DNA: TGTGCCAGCAGTTACAGGGAACCGAATGAGCAGTTCTTC.